This T cell receptor beta chain derives from a study of PD-1 blockade in classical Hodgkin lymphoma. Study-level points and caveats: Patients newly diagnosed and complete responders had comparable baseline diversity.

Here immunoSEQ multiplex PCR was the method, and the copy in TCRdb shows in-frame clones only, minus some. The repertoire holds approximately 61,000 clones, with approximately 90% as singletons. This CDR3 is built from 15 residues. Per germline, CDR1 LNHDA and CDR2 SQIVND (reference sequence). V shed 1 base and J shed 3 bases, with 10 bases lying between them. Concerning this clone itself: No antigen is known for it.

Time point: cycle 4 day 1 (C4D1), after five to seven weeks of nivolumab. Every patient was affected by relapse after autologous stem cell transplantation, while exposure to brentuximab vedotin was not uniform. Sequenced material: peripheral blood mononuclear cells (PBMCs), taken before the fourth cycle of nivolumab. This sequence originates from a human donor with classical Hodgkin lymphoma. The chain joins TRBV19 to TRBJ1-5, with D hard to call. For the CDR3, the DNA is TGTGCCAGTAGTATAGGAAGGCAGGACAATCAGCCCCAGCATTTT. This gives the protein CASSIGRQDNQPQHF.